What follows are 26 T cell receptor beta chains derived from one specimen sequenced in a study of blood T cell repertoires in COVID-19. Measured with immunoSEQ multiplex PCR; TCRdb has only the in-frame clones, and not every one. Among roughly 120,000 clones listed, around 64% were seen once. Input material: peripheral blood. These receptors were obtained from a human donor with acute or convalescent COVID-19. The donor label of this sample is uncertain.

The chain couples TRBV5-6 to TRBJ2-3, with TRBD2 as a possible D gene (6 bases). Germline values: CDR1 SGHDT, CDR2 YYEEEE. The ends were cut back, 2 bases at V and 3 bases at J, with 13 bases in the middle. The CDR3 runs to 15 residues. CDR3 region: CASSFRGGATDTQYF. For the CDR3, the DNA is TGTGCCAGCAGCTTTCGCGGCGGGGCTACAGATACGCAGTATTTT.

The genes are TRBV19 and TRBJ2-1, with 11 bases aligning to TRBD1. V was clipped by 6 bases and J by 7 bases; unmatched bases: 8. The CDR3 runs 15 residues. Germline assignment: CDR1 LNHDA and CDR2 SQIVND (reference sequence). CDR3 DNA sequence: TGTGCCAGTAGCTCCGCCGGGACAGGGGGTAATGAGCAGTTCTTC. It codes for CASSSAGTGGNEQFF. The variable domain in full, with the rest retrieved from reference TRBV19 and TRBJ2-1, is DGGITQSPKYLFRKEGQNVTLSCEQNLNHDAMYWYRQDPGQGLRLIYYSQIVNDFQKGDIAEGYSVSREKKESFPLTVTSAQKNPTAFYLCASSSAGTGGNEQFFGPGTRLTVL.

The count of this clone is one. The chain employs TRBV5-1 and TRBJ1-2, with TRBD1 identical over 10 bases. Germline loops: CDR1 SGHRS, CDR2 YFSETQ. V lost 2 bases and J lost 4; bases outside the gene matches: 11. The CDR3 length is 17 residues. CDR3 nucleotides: TGCGCCAGCAGCTTAAATAGCCGGACAGGGGGAATCTATGGCTACACCTTC. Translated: CASSLNSRTGGIYGYTF. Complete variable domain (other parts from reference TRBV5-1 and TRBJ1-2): KAGVTQTPRYLIKTRGQQVTLSCSPISGHRSVSWYQQTPGQGLQFLFEYFSETQRNKGNFPGRFSGRQFSNSRSEMNVSTLELGDSALYLCASSLNSRTGGIYGYTFGSGTRLTVV.

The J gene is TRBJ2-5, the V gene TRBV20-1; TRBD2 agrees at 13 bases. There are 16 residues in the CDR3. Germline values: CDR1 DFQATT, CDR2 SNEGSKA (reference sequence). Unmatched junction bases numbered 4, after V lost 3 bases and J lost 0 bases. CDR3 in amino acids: CSASLTSGGYQETQYF. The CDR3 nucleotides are TGCAGTGCTAGTTTGACTAGCGGGGGGTACCAAGAGACCCAGTACTTC.

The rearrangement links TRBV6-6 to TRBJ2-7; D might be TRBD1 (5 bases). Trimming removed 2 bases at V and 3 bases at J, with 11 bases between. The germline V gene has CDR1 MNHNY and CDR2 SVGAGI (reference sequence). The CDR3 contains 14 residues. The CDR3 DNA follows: TGTGCCAGCAGTTACAATCCAGGGAACTACGAGCAGTACGTC. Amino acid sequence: CASSYNPGNYEQYV.

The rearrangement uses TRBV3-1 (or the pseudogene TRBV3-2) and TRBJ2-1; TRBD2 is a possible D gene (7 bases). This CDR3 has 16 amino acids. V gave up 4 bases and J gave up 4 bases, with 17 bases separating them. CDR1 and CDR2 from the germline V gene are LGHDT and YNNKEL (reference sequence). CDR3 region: CASSPGEGTAYNEQFF. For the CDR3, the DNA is TGTGCCAGCAGCCCAGGGGAGGGGACCGCGTACAATGAGCAGTTCTTC.

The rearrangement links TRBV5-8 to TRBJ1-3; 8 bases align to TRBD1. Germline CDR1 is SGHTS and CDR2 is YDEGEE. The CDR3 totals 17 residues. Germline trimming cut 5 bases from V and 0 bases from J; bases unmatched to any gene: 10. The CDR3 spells CASRRDRNAFSGNTIYF. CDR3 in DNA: TGTGCCAGCAGGCGGGACAGGAATGCCTTCTCTGGAAACACCATATATTTT. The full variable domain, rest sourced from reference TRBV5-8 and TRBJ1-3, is EAGVTQSPTHLIKTRGQQATLRCSPISGHTSVYWYQQALGLGLQFLLWYDEGEERNRGNFPPRFSGRQFPNYSSELNVNALELEDSALYLCASRRDRNAFSGNTIYFGEGSWLTVV.

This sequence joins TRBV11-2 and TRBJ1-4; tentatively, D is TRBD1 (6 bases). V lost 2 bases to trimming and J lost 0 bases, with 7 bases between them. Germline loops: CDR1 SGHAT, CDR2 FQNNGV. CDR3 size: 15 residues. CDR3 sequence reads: CASSLNRATNEKLFF. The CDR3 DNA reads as TGTGCCAGCAGCTTAAACAGGGCAACTAATGAAAAACTGTTTTTT.

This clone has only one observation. CDR3 nucleotide sequence: TGCGCCAGCAGCTTGGCCCTAGCGGGACAAGAGACCCAGTACTTC. This codes for CASSLALAGQETQYF. This chain uses TRBV5-1 with TRBJ2-5, with 9 bases fitting TRBD2. The J segment lost 2 bases and the V segment lost 0 bases, leaving 2 bases of the junction unmatched. In germline, CDR1 is SGHRS, CDR2 YFSETQ. The CDR3 runs 15 residues.

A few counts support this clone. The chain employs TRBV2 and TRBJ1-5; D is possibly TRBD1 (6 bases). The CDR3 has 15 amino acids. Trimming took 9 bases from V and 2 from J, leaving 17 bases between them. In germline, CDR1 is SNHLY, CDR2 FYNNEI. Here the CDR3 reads CASTEGGRGNQPQHF. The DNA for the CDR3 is TGTGCCAGTACTGAGGGGGGGCGCGGCAATCAGCCCCAGCATTTT.

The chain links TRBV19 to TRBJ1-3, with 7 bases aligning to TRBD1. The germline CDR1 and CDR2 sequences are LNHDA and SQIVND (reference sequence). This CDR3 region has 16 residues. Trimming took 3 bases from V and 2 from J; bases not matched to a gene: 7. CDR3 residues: CASSISTGTAGNTIYF. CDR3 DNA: TGTGCCAGTAGTATTTCCACCGGGACAGCTGGAAACACCATATATTTT.

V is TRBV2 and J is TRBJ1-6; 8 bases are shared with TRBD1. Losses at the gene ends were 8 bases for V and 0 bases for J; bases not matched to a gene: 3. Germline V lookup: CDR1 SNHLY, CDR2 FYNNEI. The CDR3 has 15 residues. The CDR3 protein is CASGDRSSYNSPLHF. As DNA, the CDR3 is TGTGCCAGCGGGGACAGGAGCTCCTATAATTCACCCCTCCACTTT.

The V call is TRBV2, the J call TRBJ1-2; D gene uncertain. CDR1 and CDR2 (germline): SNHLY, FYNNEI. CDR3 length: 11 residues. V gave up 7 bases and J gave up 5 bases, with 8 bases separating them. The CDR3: CASTTEYGYTF. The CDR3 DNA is TGTGCCAGCACCACTGAATATGGCTACACCTTC.

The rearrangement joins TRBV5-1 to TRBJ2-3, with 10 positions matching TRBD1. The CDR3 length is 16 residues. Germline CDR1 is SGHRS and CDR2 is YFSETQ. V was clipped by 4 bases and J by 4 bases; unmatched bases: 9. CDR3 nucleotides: TGCGCCAGCAGCCCAAAGACAGGGGGCAGTGCAGATACGCAGTATTTT. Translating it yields CASSPKTGGSADTQYF.

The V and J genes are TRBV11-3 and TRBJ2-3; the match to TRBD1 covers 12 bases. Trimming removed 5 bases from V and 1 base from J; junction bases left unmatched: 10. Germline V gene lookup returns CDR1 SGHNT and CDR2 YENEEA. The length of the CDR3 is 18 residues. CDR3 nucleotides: TGTGCCAGCAGCAGCGATTCCGGGACAGGGGGCCGCACAGATACGCAGTATTTT. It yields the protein CASSSDSGTGGRTDTQYF.

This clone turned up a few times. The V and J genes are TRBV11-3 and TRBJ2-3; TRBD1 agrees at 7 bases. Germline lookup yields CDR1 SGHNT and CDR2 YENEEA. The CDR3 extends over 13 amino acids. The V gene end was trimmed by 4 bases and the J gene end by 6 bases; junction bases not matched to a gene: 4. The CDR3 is CASSSLQGDTQYF. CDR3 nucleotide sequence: TGTGCCAGCAGCTCATTACAGGGGGATACGCAGTATTTT.

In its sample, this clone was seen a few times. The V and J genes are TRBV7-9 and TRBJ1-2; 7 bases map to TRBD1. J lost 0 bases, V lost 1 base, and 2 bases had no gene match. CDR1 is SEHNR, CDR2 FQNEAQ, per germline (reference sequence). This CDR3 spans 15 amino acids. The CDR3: CASSLGDRPNYGYTF. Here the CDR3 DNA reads TGTGCCAGCAGCTTAGGGGACAGACCTAACTATGGCTACACCTTC.

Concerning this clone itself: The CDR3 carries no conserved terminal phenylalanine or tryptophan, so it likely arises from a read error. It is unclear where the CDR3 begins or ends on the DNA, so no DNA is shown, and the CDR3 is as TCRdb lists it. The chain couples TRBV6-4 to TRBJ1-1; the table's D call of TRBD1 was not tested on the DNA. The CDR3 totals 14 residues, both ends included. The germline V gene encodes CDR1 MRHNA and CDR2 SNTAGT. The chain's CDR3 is CASSDGQGSSGCFL.

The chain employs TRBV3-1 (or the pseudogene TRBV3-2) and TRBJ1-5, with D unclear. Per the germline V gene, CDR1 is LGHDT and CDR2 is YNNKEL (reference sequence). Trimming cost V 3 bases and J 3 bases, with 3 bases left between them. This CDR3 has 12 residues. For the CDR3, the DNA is TGTGCCAGCAGCCACCTCAATCAGCCCCAGCATTTT. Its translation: CASSHLNQPQHF.

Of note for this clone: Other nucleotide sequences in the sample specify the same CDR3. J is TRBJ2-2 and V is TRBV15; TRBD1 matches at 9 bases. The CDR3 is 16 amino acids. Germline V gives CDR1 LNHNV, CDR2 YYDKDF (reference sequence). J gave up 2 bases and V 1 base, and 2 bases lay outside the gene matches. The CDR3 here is CATSRGGQGNTGELFF. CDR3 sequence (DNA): TGTGCCACCAGCAGAGGGGGACAGGGAAACACCGGGGAGCTGTTTTTT.

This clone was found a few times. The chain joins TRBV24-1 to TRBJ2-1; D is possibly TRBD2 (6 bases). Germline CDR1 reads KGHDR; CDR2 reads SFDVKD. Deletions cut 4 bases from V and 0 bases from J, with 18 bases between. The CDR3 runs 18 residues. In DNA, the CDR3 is TGTGCCACCAGTGACCCCCAAACGCGGGGAAGCTCCTACAATGAGCAGTTCTTC. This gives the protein CATSDPQTRGSSYNEQFF.

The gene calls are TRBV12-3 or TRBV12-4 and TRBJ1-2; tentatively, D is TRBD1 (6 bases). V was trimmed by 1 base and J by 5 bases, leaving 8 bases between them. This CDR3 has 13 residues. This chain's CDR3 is CASSLGTDYGYTF. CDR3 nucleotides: TGTGCCAGCAGTTTAGGGACAGATTATGGCTACACCTTC.

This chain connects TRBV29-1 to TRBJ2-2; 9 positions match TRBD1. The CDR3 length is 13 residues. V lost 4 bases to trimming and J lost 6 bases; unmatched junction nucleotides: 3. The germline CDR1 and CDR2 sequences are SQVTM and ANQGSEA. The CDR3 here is CSVVQGAAGELFF. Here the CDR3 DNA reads TGCAGCGTTGTACAGGGGGCTGCCGGGGAGCTGTTTTTT.

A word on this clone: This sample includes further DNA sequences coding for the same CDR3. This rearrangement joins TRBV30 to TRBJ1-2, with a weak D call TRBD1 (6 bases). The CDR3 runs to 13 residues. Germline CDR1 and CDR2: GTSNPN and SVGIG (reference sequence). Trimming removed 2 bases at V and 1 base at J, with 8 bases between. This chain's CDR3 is CAWSRGINYGYTF. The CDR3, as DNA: TGTGCCTGGAGTAGGGGGATTAACTATGGCTACACCTTC.

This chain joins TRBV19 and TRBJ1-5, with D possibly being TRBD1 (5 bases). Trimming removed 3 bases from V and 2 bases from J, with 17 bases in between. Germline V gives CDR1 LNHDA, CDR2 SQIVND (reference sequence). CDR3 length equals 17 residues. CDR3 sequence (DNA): TGTGCCAGTAGTATTCCGGCCAGGGTCCTCGGCAATCAGCCCCAGCATTTT. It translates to CASSIPARVLGNQPQHF. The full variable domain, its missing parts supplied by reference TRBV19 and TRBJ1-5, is DGGITQSPKYLFRKEGQNVTLSCEQNLNHDAMYWYRQDPGQGLRLIYYSQIVNDFQKGDIAEGYSVSREKKESFPLTVTSAQKNPTAFYLCASSIPARVLGNQPQHFGDGTRLSIL.

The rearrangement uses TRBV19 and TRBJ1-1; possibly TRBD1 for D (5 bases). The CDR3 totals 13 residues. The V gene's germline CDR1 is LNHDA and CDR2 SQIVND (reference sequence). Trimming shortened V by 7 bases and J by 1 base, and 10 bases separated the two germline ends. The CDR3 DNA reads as TGTGCCAGTAATTCCGACAGGAACACTGAAGCTTTCTTT. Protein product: CASNSDRNTEAFF. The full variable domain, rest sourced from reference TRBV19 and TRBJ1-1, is DGGITQSPKYLFRKEGQNVTLSCEQNLNHDAMYWYRQDPGQGLRLIYYSQIVNDFQKGDIAEGYSVSREKKESFPLTVTSAQKNPTAFYLCASNSDRNTEAFFGQGTRLTVV.